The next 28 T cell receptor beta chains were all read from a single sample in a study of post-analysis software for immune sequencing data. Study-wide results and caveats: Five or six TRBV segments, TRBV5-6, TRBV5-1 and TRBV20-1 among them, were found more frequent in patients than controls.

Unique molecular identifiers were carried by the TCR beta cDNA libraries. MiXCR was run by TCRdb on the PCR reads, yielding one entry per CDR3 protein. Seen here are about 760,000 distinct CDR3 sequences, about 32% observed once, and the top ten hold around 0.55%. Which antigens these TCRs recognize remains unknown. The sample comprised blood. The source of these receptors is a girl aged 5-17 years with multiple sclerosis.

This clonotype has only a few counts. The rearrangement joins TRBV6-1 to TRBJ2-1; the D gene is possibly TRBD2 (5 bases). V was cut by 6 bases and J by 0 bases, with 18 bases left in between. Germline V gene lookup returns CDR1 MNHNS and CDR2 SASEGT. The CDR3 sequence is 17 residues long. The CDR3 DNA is TGTGCCAGCAGGACTTCAGGACTGACGAGCTCCTACAATGAGCAGTTCTTC. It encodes CASRTSGLTSSYNEQFF.

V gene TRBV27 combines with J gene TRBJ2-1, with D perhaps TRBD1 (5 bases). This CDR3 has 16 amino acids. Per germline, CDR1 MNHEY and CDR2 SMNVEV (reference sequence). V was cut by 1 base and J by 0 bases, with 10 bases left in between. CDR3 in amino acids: CASSLYPGNSYNEQFF. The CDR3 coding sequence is TGTGCCAGCAGTTTATACCCAGGGAACTCCTACAATGAGCAGTTCTTC.

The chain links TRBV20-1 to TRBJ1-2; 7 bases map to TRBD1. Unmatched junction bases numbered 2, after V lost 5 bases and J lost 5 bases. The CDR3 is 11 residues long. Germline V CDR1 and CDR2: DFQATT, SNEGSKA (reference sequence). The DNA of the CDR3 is TGCAGTGCTTGGGGACAGTATGGCTACACCTTC. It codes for CSAWGQYGYTF.

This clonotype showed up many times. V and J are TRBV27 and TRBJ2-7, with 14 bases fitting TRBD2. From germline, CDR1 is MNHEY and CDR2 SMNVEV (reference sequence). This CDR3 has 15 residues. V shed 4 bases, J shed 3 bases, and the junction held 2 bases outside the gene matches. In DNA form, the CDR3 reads TGTGCCAGCAGTTCAGGGACTAGCGGGAGCTACGAGCAGTACTTC. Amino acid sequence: CASSSGTSGSYEQYF.

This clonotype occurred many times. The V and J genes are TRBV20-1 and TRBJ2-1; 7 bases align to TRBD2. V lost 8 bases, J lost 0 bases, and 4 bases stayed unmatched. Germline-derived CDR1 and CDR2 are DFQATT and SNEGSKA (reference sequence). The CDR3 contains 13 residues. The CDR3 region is CSTSGNSYNEQFF. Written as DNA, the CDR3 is TGCAGTACGAGCGGGAACTCCTACAATGAGCAGTTCTTC.

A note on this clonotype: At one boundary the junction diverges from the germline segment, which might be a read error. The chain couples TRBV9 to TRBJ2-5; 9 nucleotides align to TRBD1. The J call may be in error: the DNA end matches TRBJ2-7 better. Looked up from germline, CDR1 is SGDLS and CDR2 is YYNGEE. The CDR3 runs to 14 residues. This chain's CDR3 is CPSSPEQGALEQYF. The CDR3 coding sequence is TGTCCCAGCAGCCCAGAACAGGGGGCCCTCGAGCAGTACTTC.

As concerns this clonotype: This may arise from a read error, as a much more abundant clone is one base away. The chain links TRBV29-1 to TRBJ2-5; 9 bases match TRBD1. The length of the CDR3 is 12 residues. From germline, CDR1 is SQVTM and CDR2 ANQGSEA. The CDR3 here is CGVGTGMETQYF. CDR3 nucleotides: TGCGGCGTGGGGACAGGGATGGAGACCCAGTACTTC.

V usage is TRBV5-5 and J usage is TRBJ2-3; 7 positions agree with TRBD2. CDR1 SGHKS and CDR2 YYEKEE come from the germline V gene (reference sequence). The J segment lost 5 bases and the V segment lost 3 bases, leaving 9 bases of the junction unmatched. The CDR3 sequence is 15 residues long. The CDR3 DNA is TGTGCCAGCAGCTGGGGCGGGGGAGAGGTAGATACGCAGTATTTT. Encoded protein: CASSWGGGEVDTQYF.

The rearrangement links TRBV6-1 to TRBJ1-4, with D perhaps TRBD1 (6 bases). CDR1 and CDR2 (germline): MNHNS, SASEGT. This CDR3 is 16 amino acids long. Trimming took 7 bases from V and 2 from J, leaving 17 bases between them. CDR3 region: CASNLQGIGTNEKLFF. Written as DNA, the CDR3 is TGTGCCAGCAACTTACAGGGCATCGGGACTAATGAAAAACTGTTTTTT.

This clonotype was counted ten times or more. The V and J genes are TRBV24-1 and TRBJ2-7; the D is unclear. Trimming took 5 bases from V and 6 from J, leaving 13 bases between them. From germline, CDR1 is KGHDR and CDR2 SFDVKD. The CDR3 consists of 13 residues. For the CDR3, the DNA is TGTGCCACCAGTGGTCCCGCAGGTCTCGAGCAGTACTTC. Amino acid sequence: CATSGPAGLEQYF.

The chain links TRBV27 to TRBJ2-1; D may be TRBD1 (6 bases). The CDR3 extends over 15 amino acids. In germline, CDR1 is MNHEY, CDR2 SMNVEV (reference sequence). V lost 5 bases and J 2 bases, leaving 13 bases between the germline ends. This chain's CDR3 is CASSKTGLAYNEQFF. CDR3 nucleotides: TGTGCCAGCAGTAAAACAGGGCTCGCCTACAATGAGCAGTTCTTC.

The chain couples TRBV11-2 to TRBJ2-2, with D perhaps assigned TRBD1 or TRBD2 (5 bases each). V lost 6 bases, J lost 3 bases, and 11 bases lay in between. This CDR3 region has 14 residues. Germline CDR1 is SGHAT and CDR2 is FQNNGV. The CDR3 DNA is TGTGCCAGCAGTCCTCAGGGACACACCGGGGAGCTGTTTTTT. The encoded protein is CASSPQGHTGELFF.

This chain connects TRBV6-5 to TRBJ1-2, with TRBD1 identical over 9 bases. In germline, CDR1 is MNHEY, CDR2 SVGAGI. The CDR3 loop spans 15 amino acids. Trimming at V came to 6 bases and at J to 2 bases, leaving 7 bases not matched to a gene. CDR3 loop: CASSRDRDSNYGYTF. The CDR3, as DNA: TGTGCCAGCAGCCGGGACAGGGATTCGAACTATGGCTACACCTTC.

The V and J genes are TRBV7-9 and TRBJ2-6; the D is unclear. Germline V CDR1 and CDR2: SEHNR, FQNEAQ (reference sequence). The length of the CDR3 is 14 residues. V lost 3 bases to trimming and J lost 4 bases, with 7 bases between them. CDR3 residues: CASSLPRGANVLTF. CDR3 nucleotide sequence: TGTGCCAGCAGCTTGCCGAGGGGGGCCAACGTCCTGACTTTC.

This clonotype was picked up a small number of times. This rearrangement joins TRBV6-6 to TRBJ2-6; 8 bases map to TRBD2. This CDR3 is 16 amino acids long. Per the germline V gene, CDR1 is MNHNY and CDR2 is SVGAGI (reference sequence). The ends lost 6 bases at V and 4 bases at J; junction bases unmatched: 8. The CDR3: CASSPRGGAGANVLTF. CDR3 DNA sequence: TGTGCCAGCAGCCCTCGGGGGGGTGCAGGGGCCAACGTCCTGACTTTC.

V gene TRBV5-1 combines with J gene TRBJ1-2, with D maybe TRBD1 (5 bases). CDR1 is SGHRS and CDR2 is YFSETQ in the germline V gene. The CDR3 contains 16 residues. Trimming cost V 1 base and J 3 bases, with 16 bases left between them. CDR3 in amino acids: CASSLSLGQGDYGYTF. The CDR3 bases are TGCGCCAGCAGCTTGTCCCTGGGGCAGGGTGACTATGGCTACACCTTC.

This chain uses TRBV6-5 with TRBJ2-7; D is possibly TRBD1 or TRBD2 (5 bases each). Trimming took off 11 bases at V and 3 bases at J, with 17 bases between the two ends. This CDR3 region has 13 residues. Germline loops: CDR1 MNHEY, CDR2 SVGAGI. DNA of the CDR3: TGTGCCGCGGCCCGGGACGGATACTACGAGCAGTACTTC. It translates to CAAARDGYYEQYF.

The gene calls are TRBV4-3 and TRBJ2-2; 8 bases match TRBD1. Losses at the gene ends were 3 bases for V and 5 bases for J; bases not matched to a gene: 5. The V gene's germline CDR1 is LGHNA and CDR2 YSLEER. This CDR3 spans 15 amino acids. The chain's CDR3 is CASSQTGVETGELFF. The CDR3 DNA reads TGCGCCAGCAGCCAGACAGGGGTTGAAACCGGGGAGCTGTTTTTT.

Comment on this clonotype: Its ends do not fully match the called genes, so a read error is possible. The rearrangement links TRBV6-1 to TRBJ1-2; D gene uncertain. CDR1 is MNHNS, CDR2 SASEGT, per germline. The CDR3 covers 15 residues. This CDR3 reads CACSEAVGGSYGYTF. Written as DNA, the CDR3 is TGTGCCTGCAGTGAAGCGGTAGGAGGGAGCTATGGCTACACCTTC.

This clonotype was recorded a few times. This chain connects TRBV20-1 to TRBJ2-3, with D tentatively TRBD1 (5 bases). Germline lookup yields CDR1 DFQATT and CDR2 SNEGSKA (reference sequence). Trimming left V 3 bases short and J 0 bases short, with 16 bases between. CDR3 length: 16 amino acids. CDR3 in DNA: TGCAGTGCTAGCTGGAGAAAAAGGACAAGCACAGATACGCAGTATTTT. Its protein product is CSASWRKRTSTDTQYF.

The CDR3 sequence: CSAFGGSSYEQYF. CDR3 nucleotide sequence: TGCAGTGCGTTCGGCGGGAGCTCCTACGAGCAGTACTTC. The chain employs TRBV20-1 and TRBJ2-7, with 7 bases fitting TRBD2. This CDR3 has 13 amino acids. The J segment lost 0 bases and the V segment lost 6 bases, leaving 5 bases of the junction unmatched. CDR1 and CDR2 from the germline V gene are DFQATT and SNEGSKA (reference sequence).

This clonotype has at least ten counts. The CDR3 spells CASSSGQPQHF. The DNA of the CDR3 is TGTGCCAGCAGCTCCGGACAGCCCCAGCATTTT. The chain recombines TRBV12-3 or TRBV12-4 with TRBJ1-5; D call uncertain. This CDR3 region has 11 residues. Trimming left V 6 bases short and J 7 bases short, with 7 bases between.

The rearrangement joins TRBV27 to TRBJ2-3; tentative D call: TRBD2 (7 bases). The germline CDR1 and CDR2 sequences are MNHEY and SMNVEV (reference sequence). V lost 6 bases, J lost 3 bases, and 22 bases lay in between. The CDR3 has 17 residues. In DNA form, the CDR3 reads TGTGCCAGCAGCAAGGGGACCGAAGGGAGGGGGACAGATACGCAGTATTTT. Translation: CASSKGTEGRGTDTQYF.

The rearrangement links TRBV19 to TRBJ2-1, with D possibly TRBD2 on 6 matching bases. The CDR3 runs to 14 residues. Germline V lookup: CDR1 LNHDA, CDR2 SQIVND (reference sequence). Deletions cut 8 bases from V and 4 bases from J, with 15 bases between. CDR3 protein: CASALEGIYNEQFF. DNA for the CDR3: TGTGCCAGTGCGCTGGAGGGGATTTACAATGAGCAGTTCTTC.

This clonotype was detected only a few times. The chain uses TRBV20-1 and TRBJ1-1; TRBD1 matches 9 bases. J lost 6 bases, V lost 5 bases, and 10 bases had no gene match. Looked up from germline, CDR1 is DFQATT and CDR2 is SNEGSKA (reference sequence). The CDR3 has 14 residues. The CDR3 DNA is TGCAGTGCTCCCAGGACAGGGGCCGGGGCTGAAGCTTTCTTT. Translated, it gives CSAPRTGAGAEAFF.

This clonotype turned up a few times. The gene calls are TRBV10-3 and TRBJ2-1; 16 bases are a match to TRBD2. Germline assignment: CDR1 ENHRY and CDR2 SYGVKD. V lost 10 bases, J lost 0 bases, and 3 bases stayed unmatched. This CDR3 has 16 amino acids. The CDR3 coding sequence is TGTGCCACCGGGACTAGCGGGGGGGCCTCCTACAATGAGCAGTTCTTC. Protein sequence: CATGTSGGASYNEQFF.

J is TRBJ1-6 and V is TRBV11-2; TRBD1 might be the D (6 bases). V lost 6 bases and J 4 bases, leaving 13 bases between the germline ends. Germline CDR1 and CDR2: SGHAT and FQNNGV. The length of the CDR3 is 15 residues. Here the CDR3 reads CASRKPGQYNSPLHF. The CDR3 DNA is TGTGCCAGCAGGAAACCGGGACAATATAATTCACCCCTCCACTTT.

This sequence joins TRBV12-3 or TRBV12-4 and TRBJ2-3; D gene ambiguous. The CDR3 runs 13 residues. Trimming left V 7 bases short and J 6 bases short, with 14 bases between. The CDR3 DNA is TGTGCCAGCAATCTTCCTCCCCTGGATACGCAGTATTTT. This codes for CASNLPPLDTQYF.